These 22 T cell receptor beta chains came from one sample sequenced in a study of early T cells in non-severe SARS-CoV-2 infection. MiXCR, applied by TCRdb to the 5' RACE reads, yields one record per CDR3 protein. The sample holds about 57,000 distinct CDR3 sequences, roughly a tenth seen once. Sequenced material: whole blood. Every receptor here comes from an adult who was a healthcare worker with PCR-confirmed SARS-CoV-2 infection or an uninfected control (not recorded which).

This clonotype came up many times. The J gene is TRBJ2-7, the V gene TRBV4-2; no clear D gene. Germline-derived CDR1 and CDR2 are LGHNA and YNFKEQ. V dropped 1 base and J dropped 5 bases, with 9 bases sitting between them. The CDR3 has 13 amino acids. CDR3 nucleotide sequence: TGTGCCAGCAGCCAAGGGATAAGGGACGAGCAGTACTTC. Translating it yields CASSQGIRDEQYF.

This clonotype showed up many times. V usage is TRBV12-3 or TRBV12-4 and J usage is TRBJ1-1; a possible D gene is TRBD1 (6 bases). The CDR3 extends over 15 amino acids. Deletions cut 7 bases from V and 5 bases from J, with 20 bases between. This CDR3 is CASTFTGKGGTEAFF. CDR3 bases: TGTGCCAGCACTTTTACCGGGAAAGGGGGAACTGAAGCTTTCTTT.

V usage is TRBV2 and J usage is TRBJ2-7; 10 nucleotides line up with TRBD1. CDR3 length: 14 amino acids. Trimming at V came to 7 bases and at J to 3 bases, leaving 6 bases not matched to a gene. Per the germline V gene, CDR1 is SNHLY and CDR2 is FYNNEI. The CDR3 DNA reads TGTGCCAGCACCGTGGACAGGGGGGTCTACGAGCAGTACTTC. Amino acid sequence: CASTVDRGVYEQYF.

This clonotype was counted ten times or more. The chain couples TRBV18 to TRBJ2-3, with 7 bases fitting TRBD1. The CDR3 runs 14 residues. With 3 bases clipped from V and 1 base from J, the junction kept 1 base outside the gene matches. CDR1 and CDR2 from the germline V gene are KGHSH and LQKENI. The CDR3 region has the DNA TGTGCCAGCTCACCCGACAGGGGCACAGATACGCAGTATTTT. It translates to CASSPDRGTDTQYF. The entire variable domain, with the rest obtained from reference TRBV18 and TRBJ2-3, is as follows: NAGVMQNPRHLVRRRGQEARLRCSPMKGHSHVYWYRQLPEEGLKFMVYLQKENIIDESGMPKERFSAEFPKEGPSILRIQQVVRGDSAAYFCASSPDRGTDTQYFGPGTRLTVL.

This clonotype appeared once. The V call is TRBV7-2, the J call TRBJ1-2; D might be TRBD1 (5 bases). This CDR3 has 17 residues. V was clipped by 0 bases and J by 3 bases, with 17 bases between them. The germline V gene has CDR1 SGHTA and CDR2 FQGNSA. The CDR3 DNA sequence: TGTGCCAGCAGCTTAGCTGGGGACCCTTGGGGAGACTATGGCTACACCTTC. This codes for CASSLAGDPWGDYGYTF.

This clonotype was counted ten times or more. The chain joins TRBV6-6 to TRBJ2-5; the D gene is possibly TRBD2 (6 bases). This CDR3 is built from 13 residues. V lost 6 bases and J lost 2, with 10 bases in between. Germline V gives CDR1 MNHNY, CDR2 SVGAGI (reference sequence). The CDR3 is CASRDYQQETQYF. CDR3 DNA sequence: TGTGCCAGCAGGGACTACCAGCAAGAGACCCAGTACTTC.

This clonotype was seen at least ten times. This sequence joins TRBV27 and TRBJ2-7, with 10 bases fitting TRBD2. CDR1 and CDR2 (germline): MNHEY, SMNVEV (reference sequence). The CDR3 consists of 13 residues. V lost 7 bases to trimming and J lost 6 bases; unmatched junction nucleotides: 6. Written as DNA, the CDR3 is TGTGCCAGCATGGTCCTAGCGGGAGTCGAGCAGTACTTC. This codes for CASMVLAGVEQYF.

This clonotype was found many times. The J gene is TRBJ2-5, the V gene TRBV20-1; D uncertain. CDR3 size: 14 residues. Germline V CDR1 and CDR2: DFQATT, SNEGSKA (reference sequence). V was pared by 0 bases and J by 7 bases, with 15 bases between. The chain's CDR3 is CSARDPLPTGTQYF. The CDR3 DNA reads TGCAGTGCTAGAGATCCCCTCCCAACGGGGACCCAGTACTTC.

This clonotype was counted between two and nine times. The CDR3 region has the DNA TGCAGCGCTGGTGACAGCTCTAATGAAAAACTGTTTTTT. It specifies CSAGDSSNEKLFF. The V gene is TRBV29-1, the J gene TRBJ1-4, with D maybe TRBD1 (5 bases). This CDR3 has 13 residues. Germline loops: CDR1 SQVTM, CDR2 ANQGSEA. V was trimmed by 7 bases and J by 3 bases, leaving 12 bases between them.

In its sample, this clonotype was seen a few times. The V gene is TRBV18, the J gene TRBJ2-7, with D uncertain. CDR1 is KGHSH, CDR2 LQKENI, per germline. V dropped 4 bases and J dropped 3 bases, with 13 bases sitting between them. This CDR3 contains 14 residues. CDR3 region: CASSLGQAIYEQYF. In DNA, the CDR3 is TGTGCCAGCTCACTTGGGCAGGCGATCTACGAGCAGTACTTC.

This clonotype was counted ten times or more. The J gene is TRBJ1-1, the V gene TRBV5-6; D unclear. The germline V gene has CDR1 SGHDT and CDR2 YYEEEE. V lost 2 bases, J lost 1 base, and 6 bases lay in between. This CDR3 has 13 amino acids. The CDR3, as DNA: TGTGCCAGCAGCTTCCGCCGGAACACTGAAGCTTTCTTT. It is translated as CASSFRRNTEAFF.

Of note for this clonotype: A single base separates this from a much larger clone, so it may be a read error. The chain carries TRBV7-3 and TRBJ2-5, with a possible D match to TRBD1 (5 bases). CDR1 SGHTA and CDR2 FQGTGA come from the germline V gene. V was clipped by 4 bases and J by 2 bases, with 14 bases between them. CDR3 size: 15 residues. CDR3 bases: TGTGCCAGCAGCTCTAAGGGGCGCGGACAAGAGACCCAGTACTTC. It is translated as CASSSKGRGQETQYF.

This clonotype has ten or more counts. CDR3 bases: TGTGCCAGCAGCTTAGTTGGGGCTAGCGGAGGCGAGCAGTACTTC. Translated: CASSLVGASGGEQYF. The chain uses TRBV7-2 and TRBJ2-7; 7 nucleotides align to TRBD2. After removal of 1 base from V and 6 bases from J, the junction contained 9 bases not matched to a gene. CDR3 size: 15 residues. CDR1 and CDR2 (germline): SGHTA, FQGNSA.

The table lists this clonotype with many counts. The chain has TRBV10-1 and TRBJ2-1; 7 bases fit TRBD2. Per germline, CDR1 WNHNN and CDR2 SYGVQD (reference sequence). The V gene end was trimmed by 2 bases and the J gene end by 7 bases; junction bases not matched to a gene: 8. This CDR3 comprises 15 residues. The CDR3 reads CASSEPGLKSNEQFF. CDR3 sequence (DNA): TGCGCCAGCAGTGAGCCGGGACTAAAGTCGAATGAGCAGTTCTTC.

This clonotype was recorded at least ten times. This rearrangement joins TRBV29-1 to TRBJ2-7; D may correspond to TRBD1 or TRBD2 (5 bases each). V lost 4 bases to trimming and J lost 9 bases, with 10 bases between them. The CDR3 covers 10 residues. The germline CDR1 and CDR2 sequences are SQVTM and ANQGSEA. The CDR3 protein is CSVGDAGQYF. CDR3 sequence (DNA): TGCAGCGTTGGGGACGCAGGGCAGTACTTC.

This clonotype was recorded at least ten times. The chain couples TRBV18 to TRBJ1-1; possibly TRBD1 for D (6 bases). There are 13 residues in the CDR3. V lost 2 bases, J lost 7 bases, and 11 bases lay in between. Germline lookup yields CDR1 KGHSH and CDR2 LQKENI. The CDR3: CASSPKGEGEAFF. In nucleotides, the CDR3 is TGTGCCAGCTCACCAAAGGGGGAAGGTGAAGCTTTCTTT.

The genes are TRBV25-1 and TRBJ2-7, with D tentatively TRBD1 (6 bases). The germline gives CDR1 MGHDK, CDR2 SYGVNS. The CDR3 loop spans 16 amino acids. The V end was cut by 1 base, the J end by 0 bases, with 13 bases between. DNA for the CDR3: TGTGCCAGCAGTGAATTTGGGACAACTAGCTCCTACGAGCAGTACTTC. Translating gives CASSEFGTTSSYEQYF.

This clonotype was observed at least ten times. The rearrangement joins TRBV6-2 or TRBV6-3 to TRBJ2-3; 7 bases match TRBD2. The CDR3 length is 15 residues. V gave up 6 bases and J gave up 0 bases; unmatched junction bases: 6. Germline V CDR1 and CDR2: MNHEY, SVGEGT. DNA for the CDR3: TGTGCCAGCAGCCAGGGACTATTTAGCACAGATACGCAGTATTTT. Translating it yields CASSQGLFSTDTQYF.

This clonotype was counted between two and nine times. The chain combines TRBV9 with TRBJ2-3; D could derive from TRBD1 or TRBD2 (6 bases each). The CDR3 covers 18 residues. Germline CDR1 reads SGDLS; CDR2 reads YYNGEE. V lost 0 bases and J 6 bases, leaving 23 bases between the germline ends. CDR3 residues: CASSVDPGAGSVLDTQYF. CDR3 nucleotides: TGTGCCAGCAGCGTAGATCCGGGGGCCGGTTCAGTGCTGGATACGCAGTATTTT.

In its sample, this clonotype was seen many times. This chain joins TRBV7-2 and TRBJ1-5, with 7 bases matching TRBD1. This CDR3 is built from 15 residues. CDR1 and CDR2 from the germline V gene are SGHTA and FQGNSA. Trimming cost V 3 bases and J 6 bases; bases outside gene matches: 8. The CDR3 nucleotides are TGTGCCAGCAGCTTCCAGACAGGGAGCGCTCAGCCCCAGCATTTT. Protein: CASSFQTGSAQPQHF. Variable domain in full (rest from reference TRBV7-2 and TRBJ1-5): GAGVSQSPSNKVTEKGKDVELRCDPISGHTALYWYRQSLGQGLEFLIYFQGNSAPDKSGLPSDRFSAERTGGSVSTLTIQRTQQEDSAVYLCASSFQTGSAQPQHFGDGTRLSIL.

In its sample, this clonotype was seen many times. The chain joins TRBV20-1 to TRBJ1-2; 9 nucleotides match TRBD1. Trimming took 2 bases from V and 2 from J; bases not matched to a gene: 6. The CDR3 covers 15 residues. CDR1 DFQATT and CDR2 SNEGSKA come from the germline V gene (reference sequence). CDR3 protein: CSARPGQGGNYGYTF. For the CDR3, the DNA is TGCAGTGCTAGACCGGGACAGGGAGGGAACTATGGCTACACCTTC.

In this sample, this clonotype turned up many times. As DNA, the CDR3 is TGCAGTGCTAGACATGGACAGGGTGGCAATCAGCCCCAGCATTTT. The encoded protein is CSARHGQGGNQPQHF. The chain carries TRBV20-1 and TRBJ1-5; 8 bases line up with TRBD1. Germline trimming cut 2 bases from V and 2 bases from J; bases unmatched to any gene: 5. The CDR3 is 15 residues long. The V gene's germline CDR1 is DFQATT and CDR2 SNEGSKA (reference sequence).